A single sample gave rise to the 5 T cell receptor beta chains below, sequenced in a study of cytomegalovirus exposure and HLA in healthy donors. It was with 60 Vbeta and 13 Jbeta primers that the PCR ran. Produced via immunoSEQ multiplex PCR; TCRdb's table is partial and in-frame only. The data hold roughly 150,000 clones, with about 74% observed a single time. The specimen was PBMCs. All receptors come from a male donor in good health and CMV-seronegative.

The chain employs TRBV19 and TRBJ2-3, with 9 bases aligning to TRBD2. Germline CDR1 LNHDA, CDR2 SQIVND (reference sequence). This CDR3 region has 16 residues. V was pared by 1 base and J by 9 bases, with 11 bases of the junction left unmatched. The CDR3 region has the DNA TGTGCCAGTAGTATAGGAGCTAGCGGGACTAGGGGGACGCAGTATTTT. Translation: CASSIGASGTRGTQYF.

This chain connects TRBV5-1 to TRBJ1-2; D is possibly TRBD1 (6 bases). This CDR3 has 14 amino acids. V gave up 5 bases and J gave up 0 bases, with 11 bases separating them. Germline CDR1 and CDR2: SGHRS and YFSETQ. The CDR3, as DNA: TGCGCCAGCAGTCGGGACACCTCTAACTATGGCTACACCTTC. Translating gives CASSRDTSNYGYTF.

This chain joins TRBV15 and TRBJ1-4; D perhaps matches TRBD1 (5 bases). V lost 0 bases and J lost 4, with 12 bases in between. Germline CDR1 is LNHNV and CDR2 is YYDKDF (reference sequence). The CDR3 totals 16 residues. The CDR3 protein is CATSRDPGRGNEKLFF. As DNA, the CDR3 is TGTGCCACCAGCAGAGATCCGGGGCGGGGTAATGAAAAACTGTTTTTT.

The rearrangement joins TRBV11-3 to TRBJ1-1; weak D call: TRBD1 (6 bases). CDR3 size: 14 residues. V shed 3 bases and J shed 1 base, with 9 bases lying between them. The V gene's germline CDR1 is SGHNT and CDR2 YENEEA. The CDR3, as DNA: TGTGCCAGCAGCTTTACAGGGAAGAACACTGAAGCTTTCTTT. Encoded protein: CASSFTGKNTEAFF.

This clone was observed a few times. V is TRBV28 and J is TRBJ1-2; D is uncertain. CDR3 size: 15 residues. Germline V gene data show CDR1 as MDHEN and CDR2 as SYDVKM. V lost 6 bases, J lost 0 bases, and 14 bases lay in between. CDR3 in amino acids: CASSLPVGANYGYTF. The CDR3, as DNA: TGTGCCAGCAGCTTGCCCGTGGGAGCTAACTATGGCTACACCTTC.